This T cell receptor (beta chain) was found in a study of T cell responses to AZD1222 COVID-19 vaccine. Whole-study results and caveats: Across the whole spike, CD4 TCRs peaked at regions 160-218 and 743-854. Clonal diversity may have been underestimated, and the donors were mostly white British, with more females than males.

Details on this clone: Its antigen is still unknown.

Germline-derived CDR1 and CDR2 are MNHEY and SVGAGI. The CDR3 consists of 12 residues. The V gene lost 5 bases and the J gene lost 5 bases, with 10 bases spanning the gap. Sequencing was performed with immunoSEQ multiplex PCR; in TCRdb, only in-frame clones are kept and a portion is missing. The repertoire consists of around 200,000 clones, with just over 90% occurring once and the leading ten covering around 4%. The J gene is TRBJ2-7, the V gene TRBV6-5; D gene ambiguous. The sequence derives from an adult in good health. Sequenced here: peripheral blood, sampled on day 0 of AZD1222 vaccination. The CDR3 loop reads CASSPTTNEQYF. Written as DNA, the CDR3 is TGTGCCAGCAGTCCTACTACCAACGAGCAGTACTTC.